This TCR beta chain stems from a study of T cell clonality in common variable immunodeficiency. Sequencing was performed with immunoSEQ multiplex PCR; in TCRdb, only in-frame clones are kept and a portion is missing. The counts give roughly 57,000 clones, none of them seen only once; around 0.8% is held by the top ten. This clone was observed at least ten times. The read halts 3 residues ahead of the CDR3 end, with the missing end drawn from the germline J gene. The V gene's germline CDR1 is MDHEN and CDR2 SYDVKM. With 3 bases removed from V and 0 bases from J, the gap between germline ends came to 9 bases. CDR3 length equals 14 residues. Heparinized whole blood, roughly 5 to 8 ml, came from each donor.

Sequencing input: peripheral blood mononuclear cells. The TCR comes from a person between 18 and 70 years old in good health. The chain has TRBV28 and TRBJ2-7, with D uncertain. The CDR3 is CASSLQRFSYEQYF. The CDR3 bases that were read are TGTGCCAGCAGTTTGCAAAGGTTCTCCTACGAG.